This T cell receptor (beta chain) was profiled in a study of T cell changes during pregnancy in multiple sclerosis (dated by TCRdb to between 2017 and 2020). For the wider study: In women with multiple sclerosis, the researchers looked at how the T cell repertoire shifted as pregnancy progressed.

From a lookup of the germline V gene (reference sequence), CDR1 and CDR2 are SGHNT and YYREEE. Including cysteine and phenylalanine, the CDR3 has 13 amino acids. The read is trimmed to its CDR3 DNA, 39 bases read in frame from base 1. Worth noting for this clone: The target of this receptor is not known. Base-call qualities are not available, and no considerably larger clone is one nucleotide away.

Receptor libraries were prepared by the immunoSEQ multiplex PCR assay. In its TCRdb copy, this immuneACCESS table keeps in-frame sequences only and misses some clones. Where compared with another copy, unresolved V genes explain less than half of these, and the others have no known cause. The table for this sample lists some 140,000 clones; roughly 95% of them were counted only once. Roughly 0.44% of the sample comes from the top ten. This sequence was found in a female donor with multiple sclerosis, enrolled in a pregnancy study. The sample was peripheral blood, taken after pregnancy. The chain links TRBV5-4 with TRBJ2-1; 6 matching bases give a weak D call of TRBD1. The DNA sequence reads TGTGCGGTGAGGGGGAAAGCCTACAATGAGCAGTTCTTC. Its protein is CAVRGKAYNEQFF. The full variable domain, completed from the reference TRBV5-4 and TRBJ2-1 proteins outside the CDR3, reads ETGVTQSPTHLIKTRGQQVTLRCSSQSGHNTVSWYQQALGQGPQFIFQYYREEENGRGNFPPRFSGLQFPNYSSELNVNALELDDSALYLCAVRGKAYNEQFFGPGTRLTVL.